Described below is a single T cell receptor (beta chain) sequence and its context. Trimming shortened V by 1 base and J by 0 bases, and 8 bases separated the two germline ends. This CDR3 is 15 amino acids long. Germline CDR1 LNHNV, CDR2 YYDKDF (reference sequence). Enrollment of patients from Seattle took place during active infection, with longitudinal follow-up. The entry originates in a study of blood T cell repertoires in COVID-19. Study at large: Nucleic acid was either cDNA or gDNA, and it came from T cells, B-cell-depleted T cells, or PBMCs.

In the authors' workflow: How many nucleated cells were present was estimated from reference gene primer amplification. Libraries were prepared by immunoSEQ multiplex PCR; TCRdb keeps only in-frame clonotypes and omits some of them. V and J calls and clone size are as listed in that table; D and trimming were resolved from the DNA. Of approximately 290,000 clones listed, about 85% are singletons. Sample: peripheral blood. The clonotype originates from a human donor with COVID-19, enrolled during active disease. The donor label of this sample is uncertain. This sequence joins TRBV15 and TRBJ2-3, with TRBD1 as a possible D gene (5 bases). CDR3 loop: CATSRGNRSTDTQYF. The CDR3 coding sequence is TGTGCCACCAGCAGAGGAAACAGGAGCACAGATACGCAGTATTTT. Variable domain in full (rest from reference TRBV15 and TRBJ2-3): DAMVIQNPRYQVTQFGKPVTLSCSQTLNHNVMYWYQQKSSQAPKLLFHYYDKDFNNEADTPDNFQSRRPNTSFCFLDIRSPGLGDTAMYLCATSRGNRSTDTQYFGPGTRLTVL.